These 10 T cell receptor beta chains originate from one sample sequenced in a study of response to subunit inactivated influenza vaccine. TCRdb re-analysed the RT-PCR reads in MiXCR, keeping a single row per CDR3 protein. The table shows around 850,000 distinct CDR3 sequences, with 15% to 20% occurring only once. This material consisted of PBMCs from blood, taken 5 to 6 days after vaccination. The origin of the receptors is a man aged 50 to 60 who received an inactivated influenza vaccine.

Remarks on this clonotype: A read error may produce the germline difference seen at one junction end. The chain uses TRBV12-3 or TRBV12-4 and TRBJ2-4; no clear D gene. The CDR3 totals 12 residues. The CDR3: CDSSFRAAIQYF. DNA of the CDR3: TGTGACAGCAGCTTCCGGGCCGCTATTCAGTACTTC.

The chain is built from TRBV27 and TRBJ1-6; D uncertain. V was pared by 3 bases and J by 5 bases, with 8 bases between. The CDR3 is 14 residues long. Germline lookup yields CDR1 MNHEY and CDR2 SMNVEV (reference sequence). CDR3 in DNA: TGTGCCAGCAGTTTCGGGCGGCATAATTCACCCCTCCACTTT. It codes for CASSFGRHNSPLHF.

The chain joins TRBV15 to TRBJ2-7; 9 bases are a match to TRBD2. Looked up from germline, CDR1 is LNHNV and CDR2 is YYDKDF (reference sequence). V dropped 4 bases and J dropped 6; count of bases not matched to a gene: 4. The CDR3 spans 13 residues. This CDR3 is CATSTVTSGEQYF. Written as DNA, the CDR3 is TGTGCCACCAGCACGGTGACTAGCGGCGAGCAGTACTTC.

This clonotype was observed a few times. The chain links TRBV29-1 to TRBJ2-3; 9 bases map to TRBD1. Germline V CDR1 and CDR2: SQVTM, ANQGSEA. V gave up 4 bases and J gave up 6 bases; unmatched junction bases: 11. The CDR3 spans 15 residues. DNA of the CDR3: TGCAGCGTTGGGCGGACAGGGGTTATCTTTGATACGCAGTATTTT. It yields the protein CSVGRTGVIFDTQYF.

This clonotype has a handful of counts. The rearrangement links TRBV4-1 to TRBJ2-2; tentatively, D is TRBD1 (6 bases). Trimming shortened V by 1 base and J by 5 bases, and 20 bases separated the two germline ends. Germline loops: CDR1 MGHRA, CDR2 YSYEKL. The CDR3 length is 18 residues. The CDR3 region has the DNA TGCGCCAGCAGCCAAGTCTGGGGCAGCAGGGGCCGGACCGGGGAGCTGTTTTTT. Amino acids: CASSQVWGSRGRTGELFF.

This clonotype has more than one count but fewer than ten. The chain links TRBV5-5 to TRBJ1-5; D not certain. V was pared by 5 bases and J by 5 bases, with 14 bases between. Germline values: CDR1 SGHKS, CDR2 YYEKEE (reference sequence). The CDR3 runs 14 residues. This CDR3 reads CASSWVVDDQPQHF. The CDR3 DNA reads TGTGCCAGCAGTTGGGTGGTGGACGATCAGCCCCAGCATTTT.

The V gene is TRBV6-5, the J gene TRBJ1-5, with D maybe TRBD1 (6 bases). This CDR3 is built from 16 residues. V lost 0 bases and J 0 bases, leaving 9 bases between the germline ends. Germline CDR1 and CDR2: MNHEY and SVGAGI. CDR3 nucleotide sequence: TGTGCCAGCAGTTACTCGACAGGAGATAGCAATCAGCCCCAGCATTTT. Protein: CASSYSTGDSNQPQHF.

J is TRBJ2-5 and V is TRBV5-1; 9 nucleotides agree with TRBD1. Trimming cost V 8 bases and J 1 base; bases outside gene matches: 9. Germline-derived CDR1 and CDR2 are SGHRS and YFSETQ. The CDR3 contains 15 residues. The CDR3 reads CASAFATGGQETQYF. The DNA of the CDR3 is TGCGCCAGTGCCTTTGCGACAGGGGGCCAAGAGACCCAGTACTTC.

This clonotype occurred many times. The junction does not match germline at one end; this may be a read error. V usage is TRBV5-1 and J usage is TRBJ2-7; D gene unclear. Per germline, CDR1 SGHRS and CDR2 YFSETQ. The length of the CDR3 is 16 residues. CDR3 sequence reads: CASSLVPTVSSNEQYF. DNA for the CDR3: TGCGCCAGCAGCTTGGTACCGACCGTGTCCTCCAACGAGCAGTACTTC.

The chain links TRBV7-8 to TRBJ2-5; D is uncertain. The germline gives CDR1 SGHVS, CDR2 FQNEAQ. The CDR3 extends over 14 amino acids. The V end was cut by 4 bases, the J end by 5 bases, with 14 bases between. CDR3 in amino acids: CASSSTSAGETQYF. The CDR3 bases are TGTGCCAGCAGCTCCACGTCGGCTGGGGAGACCCAGTACTTC.